This T cell receptor beta chain was obtained from a study of shared clonotypes between healthy human individuals. Germline V gene data show CDR1 as MGHRA and CDR2 as YSYEKL. Trimming removed 8 bases from V and 7 bases from J, with 9 bases in between. The CDR3 loop spans 11 amino acids. Naive CD8 cells comprised CD45RO-negative, CCR7-positively selected cells, excluding terminally differentiated effector memory CD45RA+ cells. When replicate PCRs were run on sorted subsets, they used 150 to 250 ng DNA, about 30,000 T cell genomes. The protocol was immunoSEQ multiplex PCR, while the TCRdb copy is restricted to in-frame clones and leaves out a portion. Of 550,000 to 600,000 clones in the sample, roughly 98% were seen once.

Source material: naive CD8+ T cells sorted from blood. The receptor comes from a man aged 30 to 39 in good health. The chain carries TRBV4-1 and TRBJ2-1; D gene unclear. CDR3 coding DNA: TGCGCCAGCGGATGGGGTAATGAGCAGTTCTTC. Amino acids: CASGWGNEQFF.